This TCR beta chain was recorded in a study of T cells after yellow fever vaccination. Study outcomes and limitations: The booster response re-showed most primary clones: around 95% CD4, more than 70% CD8. Shared CD4/CD8 clonotypes were a small share, likely from convergent recombination.

A note on this clonotype: Its specificity is not known.

UMIs and a universal primer site were added when TCR cDNA was made by 5'RACE template switching. TCRdb processed the 5' RACE reads anew with MiXCR; each CDR3 protein has one entry. Counted here are about 350,000 distinct CDR3 sequences, around 8.1% occurring once; the ten biggest clones make up roughly 18%. The CDR3 totals 15 residues. Germline assignment: CDR1 SQVTM and CDR2 ANQGSEA. V lost 4 bases and J 0 bases, leaving 13 bases between the germline ends. V is TRBV29-1 and J is TRBJ2-1, with D possibly TRBD1 on 6 matching bases. The sequencing used PBMCs, collected 35 to 50 days after the first yellow fever vaccination. The clonotype comes from a young man who received the YFV17D yellow fever vaccine. The CDR3 nucleotides are TGCAGCGTTGTGGGGGCCATGAGCTCCTACAATGAGCAGTTCTTC. It encodes CSVVGAMSSYNEQFF.